The 25 T cell receptor beta chains below all came from one sample that was sequenced in a study of radiotherapy plus CTLA-4 blockade in lung cancer. Sequencing was performed with immunoSEQ multiplex PCR; in TCRdb, only in-frame clones are kept and a portion is missing. Found here are more than 55,000 clones, just under 85% of them singletons; the top ten hold around 6.6%. This material consisted of peripheral blood, taken from a patient treated with radiotherapy plus ipilimumab. The receptors here all came from a human donor with non-small cell lung cancer whose response to radiotherapy plus ipilimumab could not be evaluated.

The rearrangement joins TRBV7-9 to TRBJ2-1; 11 bases are a match to TRBD2. V lost 2 bases, J lost 9 bases, and 6 bases stayed unmatched. This CDR3 is 15 amino acids long. The germline CDR1 and CDR2 sequences are SEHNR and FQNEAQ (reference sequence). CDR3 in amino acids: CASSLLGLAGGEQFF. The CDR3 DNA follows: TGTGCCAGCAGCTTACTGGGGCTAGCGGGAGGTGAGCAGTTCTTC.

This chain uses TRBV5-1 with TRBJ1-1, with 7 positions matching TRBD1. This CDR3 contains 15 residues. CDR1 SGHRS and CDR2 YFSETQ come from the germline V gene. J was trimmed by 1 base and V by 4 bases; bases with no gene match: 7. Here the CDR3 reads CASSPYGTANTEAFF. For the CDR3, the DNA is TGCGCCAGCAGCCCATACGGGACAGCGAACACTGAAGCTTTCTTT.

V gene TRBV10-3 combines with J gene TRBJ1-2, with D possibly being TRBD1 (5 bases). V shed 6 bases and J shed 0 bases, with 17 bases lying between them. From germline, CDR1 is ENHRY and CDR2 SYGVKD. This CDR3 spans 16 amino acids. Here the CDR3 DNA reads TGTGCCATCAGAGAGACAGACCTGTTAGCTAACTATGGCTACACCTTC. This sequence encodes CAIRETDLLANYGYTF.

This clone has only a few counts. The chain is built from TRBV7-8 and TRBJ2-1; TRBD1 matches 9 bases. Germline V gene data show CDR1 as SGHVS and CDR2 as FQNEAQ. The CDR3 is made up of 15 amino acids. With V trimmed by 4 bases and J by 5 bases, 6 bases remained unmatched. In DNA, the CDR3 is TGTGCCAGCAGCTCCCGGGACAGGGCTAACAATGAGCAGTTCTTC. It encodes CASSSRDRANNEQFF.

This chain links TRBV6-4 with TRBJ2-5, with 8 bases matching TRBD1. The CDR3 extends over 13 amino acids. In germline, CDR1 is MRHNA, CDR2 SNTAGT. Trimming cost V 6 bases and J 5 bases; bases outside gene matches: 5. The CDR3 nucleotides are TGTGCCAGCAGCAGGACAGGGAGGGAGACCCAGTACTTC. Its protein product is CASSRTGRETQYF.

The rearrangement uses TRBV6-1 and TRBJ2-3; tentatively, D is TRBD1 (5 bases). Germline V gene sequence: CDR1 MNHNS, CDR2 SASEGT. CDR3 length equals 14 residues. The CDR3 reads CKKVGPQDTDTQYF. CDR3 bases: TGTAAGAAGGTGGGGCCCCAAGACACAGATACGCAGTATTTT.

The chain joins TRBV6-6 to TRBJ1-3, with D unclear. This CDR3 has 12 residues. Per the germline V gene, CDR1 is MNHNY and CDR2 is SVGAGI (reference sequence). V lost 0 bases and J lost 6, with 3 bases in between. The DNA for the CDR3 is TGTGCCAGCAGTTACTCGGCAAACACCATATATTTT. Translating it yields CASSYSANTIYF.

V and J are TRBV11-2 and TRBJ1-3; 7 bases are shared with TRBD1. Looked up from germline, CDR1 is SGHAT and CDR2 is FQNNGV. This CDR3 comprises 16 residues. Trimming at V came to 0 bases and at J to 3 bases, leaving 5 bases not matched to a gene. The CDR3 DNA follows: TGTGCCAGCAGCTTAGAACCGACAGGGATTGGAAACACCATATATTTT. It is translated as CASSLEPTGIGNTIYF.

The chain combines TRBV11-2 with TRBJ1-2; 7 nucleotides agree with TRBD1. Trimming took 4 bases from V and 1 from J; bases not matched to a gene: 9. Germline V lookup: CDR1 SGHAT, CDR2 FQNNGV. The length of the CDR3 is 16 residues. CDR3 loop: CASSSNRGRDNYGYTF. The CDR3, as DNA: TGTGCCAGCAGCTCTAATAGGGGGCGGGATAACTATGGCTACACCTTC.

The genes are TRBV10-2 and TRBJ1-5; tentative D call: TRBD1 (5 bases). Germline V gene sequence: CDR1 WSHSY, CDR2 SAAADI. The CDR3 runs 15 residues. Between the trimmed V and J ends, which lost 8 bases and 1 base, there was a span of 15 bases. CDR3 protein: CASGAQGFSNQPQHF. DNA for the CDR3: TGCGCCAGCGGGGCCCAAGGGTTCAGCAATCAGCCCCAGCATTTT.

V and J are TRBV11-3 and TRBJ1-2; 7 nucleotides line up with TRBD1. Trimming took 5 bases from V and 2 from J; bases not matched to a gene: 11. The germline V gene encodes CDR1 SGHNT and CDR2 YENEEA. This CDR3 is built from 16 residues. CDR3 sequence (DNA): TGTGCCAGCAGCGATACAGGGGCAGCCAGGAACTATGGCTACACCTTC. Amino acids: CASSDTGAARNYGYTF.

This clone has more than one count but fewer than ten. V gene TRBV5-1 combines with J gene TRBJ2-1, with 16 bases that match TRBD2. The junction had 8 bases not matched to a gene; V was cut back by 1 base and J by 7 bases. Germline values: CDR1 SGHRS, CDR2 YFSETQ. There are 18 residues in the CDR3. The CDR3 here is CASSLPGTSGGARNEQFF. The CDR3 DNA follows: TGCGCCAGCAGCTTGCCCGGGACTAGCGGGGGGGCCCGGAATGAGCAGTTCTTC.

The chain uses TRBV29-1 and TRBJ2-5; D unclear. The end of the DNA is better explained by TRBJ2-7, so the J call may be wrong. This CDR3 contains 12 residues. Germline V gene data show CDR1 as SQVTM and CDR2 as ANQGSEA. The CDR3: CSVVLVTYEQYF. As DNA, the CDR3 is TGCAGCGTTGTTTTGGTCACCTACGAGCAGTACTTC.

This clone has more than one count but fewer than ten. V usage is TRBV4-1 and J usage is TRBJ1-1, with TRBD1 as a possible D gene (6 bases). V dropped 0 bases and J dropped 4 bases, with 12 bases sitting between them. The germline V gene has CDR1 MGHRA and CDR2 YSYEKL. There are 15 residues in the CDR3. CDR3 DNA sequence: TGCGCCAGCAGCCAAGATCAGGGGTCGGGCACTGAAGCTTTCTTT. Its protein product is CASSQDQGSGTEAFF.

This clone was detected only once. The junction departs from germline at one end; a sequencing error may be responsible. The chain recombines TRBV5-1 with TRBJ1-3; the D is unclear. The CDR3 covers 15 residues. Germline V lookup: CDR1 SGHRS, CDR2 YFSETQ. The CDR3 loop is CASSLGPPSTGEVHF. CDR3 nucleotides: TGCGCCAGCAGCTTGGGCCCCCCGTCGACCGGGGAGGTCCATTTT.

The chain has TRBV11-2 and TRBJ2-7; D gene unclear. CDR3 size: 10 residues. V was cut by 8 bases and J by 4 bases, with 6 bases left in between. Germline V gene sequence: CDR1 SGHAT, CDR2 FQNNGV. The CDR3 DNA reads TGTGCCAGCGGGCCTTACGAGCAGTACTTC. Translating gives CASGPYEQYF.

This clone was detected a few times. The chain has TRBV7-2 and TRBJ2-3; a possible D gene is TRBD2 (7 bases). This CDR3 comprises 16 residues. V gave up 0 bases and J gave up 0 bases, with 10 bases separating them. Germline CDR1 is SGHTA and CDR2 is FQGNSA. CDR3 coding DNA: TGTGCCAGCAGCTTAGCAGGGGGGGTTAGCACAGATACGCAGTATTTT. This codes for CASSLAGGVSTDTQYF.

This clone appeared a few times. The gene calls are TRBV27 and TRBJ2-2, with a possible D match to TRBD1 (5 bases). Looked up from germline, CDR1 is MNHEY and CDR2 is SMNVEV (reference sequence). Deletions cut 5 bases from V and 4 bases from J, with 17 bases between. This CDR3 comprises 16 residues. For the CDR3, the DNA is TGTGCCAGCAGTCCCCAACAGGCCGCAGGCACCGGGGAGCTGTTTTTT. Its protein is CASSPQQAAGTGELFF.

The genes are TRBV5-6 and TRBJ2-5; 7 bases are a match to TRBD2. The germline V gene has CDR1 SGHDT and CDR2 YYEEEE. V trimming: 3 bases; J trimming: 5 bases; junction bases outside the gene matches: 7. This CDR3 has 14 residues. The CDR3 region is CASSSPGAGETQYF. The CDR3 DNA reads TGTGCCAGCAGCTCCCCGGGAGCGGGGGAGACCCAGTACTTC.

This clone was seen a single time. J is TRBJ2-3 and V is TRBV6-5, with a tentative D call TRBD1 (5 bases). Germline V gene sequence: CDR1 MNHEY, CDR2 SVGAGI. V shed 2 bases and J shed 4 bases, with 16 bases lying between them. This CDR3 region has 16 residues. CDR3: CASSYMKGALADTQYF. In DNA form, the CDR3 reads TGTGCCAGCAGTTACATGAAAGGGGCCCTCGCAGATACGCAGTATTTT.

The V call is TRBV27, the J call TRBJ2-1, with a possible D match to TRBD2 (6 bases). Trimming left V 6 bases short and J 9 bases short, with 12 bases between. The length of the CDR3 is 12 residues. Germline-derived CDR1 and CDR2 are MNHEY and SMNVEV (reference sequence). DNA for the CDR3: TGTGCCAGCAGGCTAGCGAGGGGTGAGCAGTTCTTC. It specifies CASRLARGEQFF.

This chain joins TRBV18 and TRBJ1-5; a weak D match, TRBD1 (5 bases). The length of the CDR3 is 14 residues. Germline V lookup: CDR1 KGHSH, CDR2 LQKENI. Between the trimmed V and J ends, which lost 3 bases and 5 bases, there was a span of 11 bases. This CDR3 reads CASSPQGRDQPQHF. DNA for the CDR3: TGTGCCAGCTCACCCCAGGGAAGGGATCAGCCCCAGCATTTT.

This chain joins TRBV4-3 and TRBJ1-3; D is uncertain. CDR1 is LGHNA, CDR2 YSLEER, per germline. The CDR3 has 16 amino acids. V lost 0 bases, J lost 0 bases, and 9 bases lay in between. The CDR3 sequence is CASSQDWQNSGNTIYF. DNA for the CDR3: TGCGCCAGCAGCCAAGATTGGCAGAACTCTGGAAACACCATATATTTT.

The J gene is TRBJ1-4, the V gene TRBV6-5, with D perhaps TRBD1 (5 bases). Germline V gene sequence: CDR1 MNHEY, CDR2 SVGAGI. CDR3 length: 16 amino acids. V lost 2 bases, J lost 8 bases, and 18 bases lay in between. The CDR3: CASSYRLGRGGEKLFF. CDR3 nucleotide sequence: TGTGCCAGCAGTTACCGGTTGGGGAGGGGTGGAGAAAAACTGTTTTTT.

This chain connects TRBV4-3 to TRBJ1-2; D is perhaps TRBD1 (5 bases). Trimming shortened V by 1 base and J by 2 bases, and 14 bases separated the two germline ends. The CDR3 is 16 amino acids. CDR1 LGHNA and CDR2 YSLEER come from the germline V gene. CDR3 residues: CASSQAYGGKNYGYTF. The CDR3 coding sequence is TGCGCCAGCAGCCAAGCTTACGGGGGAAAAAACTATGGCTACACCTTC.